Presented here are 32 T cell receptor beta chains from one specimen sequenced in a study of post-analysis software for immune sequencing data. Study-level points and caveats: Patients showed TRBV5-6, TRBV5-1 and TRBV20-1 among a few TRBV segments more frequent than in controls.

Every TCR beta cDNA library bore unique molecular identifiers. TCRdb re-called the PCR reads through MiXCR, storing one row per CDR3 protein. The repertoire holds about 400,000 distinct CDR3 sequences, with roughly 38% as singletons. Their antigens are not known. The sequencing input was blood. The source is a girl aged 10 to 17 with multiple sclerosis.

V is TRBV5-1 and J is TRBJ1-1; the match to TRBD1 covers 7 bases. From germline, CDR1 is SGHRS and CDR2 YFSETQ. V was clipped by 3 bases and J by 3 bases; unmatched bases: 8. This CDR3 spans 15 amino acids. In nucleotides, the CDR3 is TGCGCCAGCAGCTCCGGACAGGCGGGGTACACTGAAGCTTTCTTT. As protein: CASSSGQAGYTEAFF.

V and J are TRBV12-3 or TRBV12-4 and TRBJ1-2; unclear D gene. V lost 3 bases, J lost 0 bases, and 8 bases lay in between. The CDR3 spans 14 residues. The CDR3 coding sequence is TGTGCCAGCAGTTTCAGTTTAACTAACTATGGCTACACCTTC. This translates into CASSFSLTNYGYTF.

This chain connects TRBV6-5 to TRBJ2-1; D is unresolved. Between the trimmed V and J ends, which lost 6 bases and 4 bases, there was a span of 16 bases. The CDR3 is made up of 15 amino acids. CDR1 and CDR2 from the germline V gene are MNHEY and SVGAGI. CDR3 sequence: CASRTPGVKYNEQFF. CDR3 DNA: TGTGCCAGCAGGACCCCTGGGGTCAAATACAATGAGCAGTTCTTC.

Comment on this clonotype: One end of the junction does not line up with germline, which may come from a read error. The V gene is TRBV4-2, the J gene TRBJ2-5; 11 bases match TRBD2. The CDR3 is made up of 16 amino acids. Germline V CDR1 and CDR2: LGHNA, YNFKEQ. The CDR3 here is CASGFNLAGGREAQYF. The CDR3 DNA reads TGTGCCAGCGGTTTCAATTTAGCGGGGGGGCGAGAGGCCCAGTACTTC.

In this sample, this clonotype turned up a few times. The chain has TRBV20-1 and TRBJ1-2; 7 bases are shared with TRBD1. The length of the CDR3 is 11 residues. J lost 6 bases, V lost 6 bases, and 4 bases had no gene match. CDR1 is DFQATT, CDR2 SNEGSKA, per germline (reference sequence). CDR3 DNA sequence: TGCAGTGCCCCCGGACAGGATGGCTACACCTTC. It specifies CSAPGQDGYTF.

A few counts support this clonotype. The V call is TRBV29-1, the J call TRBJ2-5; D is unresolved. The CDR3 runs 13 residues. Germline V gene lookup returns CDR1 SQVTM and CDR2 ANQGSEA. V was clipped by 2 bases and J by 4 bases, with 11 bases between them. The CDR3 region is CSVEKGAPETQYF. The CDR3 region has the DNA TGCAGCGTTGAAAAAGGAGCCCCAGAGACCCAGTACTTC.

The chain carries TRBV28 and TRBJ2-7; D may be TRBD1 (6 bases). The germline gives CDR1 MDHEN, CDR2 SYDVKM. Trimming pared 7 bases from V and 5 bases from J, leaving 15 bases between. The CDR3 contains 13 residues. CDR3 DNA sequence: TGTGCCAGCATGAGGCAGGGGAACGACGAGCAGTACTTC. This codes for CASMRQGNDEQYF.

The chain recombines TRBV30 with TRBJ2-5; possibly TRBD1 for D (6 bases). Near its end, the DNA agrees better with TRBJ2-7, so the J call may be wrong. Germline V gene data show CDR1 as GTSNPN and CDR2 as SVGIG (reference sequence). The CDR3 extends over 12 amino acids. This CDR3 is CAWSLDRHEQYF. CDR3 DNA sequence: TGTGCCTGGAGTCTAGACAGGCACGAGCAGTACTTC.

A word on this clonotype: At one end, the junction sequence differs from germline, possibly due to a read error. The chain uses TRBV7-3 and TRBJ2-1; 7 nucleotides agree with TRBD1. CDR1 is SGHTA and CDR2 is FQGTGA in the germline V gene. CDR3 size: 16 residues. CDR3 loop: CASSLRGTAPYSEQFF. The DNA for the CDR3 is TGTGCCAGCAGCTTACGAGGGACAGCCCCCTACAGTGAGCAGTTCTTC.

Concerning this clonotype itself: The junction differs from germline at one of its ends, possibly a read error. The chain couples TRBV7-2 to TRBJ1-2; 8 bases fit TRBD1. The CDR3 runs to 14 residues. Germline V gene lookup returns CDR1 SGHTA and CDR2 FQGNSA. DNA for the CDR3: TGTGCCAGCGGACAGGGATTAGCTAACTGTGGCTACACCTTC. This gives the protein CASGQGLANCGYTF.

This clonotype was counted between two and nine times. This chain joins TRBV7-3 and TRBJ2-3; D may match TRBD1 or TRBD2 (5 bases each). V dropped 4 bases and J dropped 1 base, with 12 bases sitting between them. CDR3 length equals 15 residues. The germline V gene has CDR1 SGHTA and CDR2 FQGTGA. The DNA for the CDR3 is TGTGCCAGCAGCTCCTCGGGGCAGGGCACAGATACGCAGTATTTT. Protein sequence: CASSSSGQGTDTQYF.

In this sample, this clonotype turned up a few times. The V call is TRBV20-1, the J call TRBJ1-6; D not resolved. Looked up from germline, CDR1 is DFQATT and CDR2 is SNEGSKA (reference sequence). V lost 0 bases to trimming and J lost 0 bases, with 12 bases between them. This CDR3 is built from 17 residues. The CDR3 sequence is CSARDIPGGSYNSPLHF. CDR3 coding DNA: TGCAGTGCTAGAGATATCCCGGGCGGCTCCTATAATTCACCCCTCCACTTT.

This clonotype was seen repeatedly, ten times or more. J is TRBJ2-3 and V is TRBV29-1; the match to TRBD1 covers 8 bases. Germline V gene data show CDR1 as SQVTM and CDR2 as ANQGSEA. V was clipped by 7 bases and J by 5 bases; unmatched bases: 5. This CDR3 comprises 12 residues. CDR3 in DNA: TGCAGCGCCAGACAGGGGTTAGATACGCAGTATTTT. Translating it yields CSARQGLDTQYF.

Concerning this clonotype: At one end the junction does not follow the germline gene, possibly because of a read error. The chain links TRBV6-2 or TRBV6-3 to TRBJ2-7, with TRBD1 as a possible D gene (6 bases). Germline assignment: CDR1 MNHEY and CDR2 SVGEGT. The CDR3 length is 14 residues. As DNA, the CDR3 is TGTGCCGGCAGATCGACAGGTGGGACCTACGAGCAGTACTTC. Translation gives CAGRSTGGTYEQYF.

This clonotype was recorded only once. The rearrangement uses TRBV13 and TRBJ2-2; D remains unclear. Germline V gives CDR1 PRHDT, CDR2 FYEKMQ (reference sequence). CDR3 length equals 16 residues. The V end was cut by 5 bases, the J end by 0 bases, with 13 bases between. The CDR3 nucleotides read TGTGCCAGCAGCCTCATGGTTACCTCGAACACCGGGGAGCTGTTTTTT. This codes for CASSLMVTSNTGELFF.

The CDR3 reads CASSAGDTLQETQYF. For the CDR3, the DNA is TGTGCCAGCAGCGCGGGGGACACCCTACAAGAGACCCAGTACTTC. The V and J genes are TRBV9 and TRBJ2-5; D is perhaps TRBD1 or TRBD2 (6 bases each). The CDR3 contains 15 residues. Germline V lookup: CDR1 SGDLS, CDR2 YYNGEE. The V and J ends lost 3 bases and 2 bases respectively, with 14 bases between them.

V usage is TRBV12-3 or TRBV12-4 and J usage is TRBJ1-1, with D uncertain. CDR3 length equals 18 residues. Between the trimmed V and J ends, which lost 2 bases and 6 bases, there was a span of 25 bases. The CDR3 region has the DNA TGTGCCAGCAGTTTAATCCCGATCTTGGGTGAAGGTAACGCTGAAGCTTTCTTT. This codes for CASSLIPILGEGNAEAFF.

CDR3 residues: CASNPGTGYGGIGNQPQHF. CDR3 DNA sequence: TGTGCCAGCAACCCCGGGACAGGGTATGGGGGCATAGGCAATCAGCCCCAGCATTTT. The V call is TRBV27, the J call TRBJ1-5; 9 nucleotides line up with TRBD1. Germline V CDR1 and CDR2: MNHEY, SMNVEV (reference sequence). This CDR3 contains 19 residues. With 7 bases clipped from V and 2 bases from J, the junction kept 18 bases outside the gene matches.

This clonotype was recorded once. This chain connects TRBV7-9 to TRBJ1-2; the D is unclear. Germline assignment: CDR1 SEHNR and CDR2 FQNEAQ (reference sequence). The CDR3 has 17 residues. V gave up 1 base and J gave up 6 bases, with 21 bases separating them. The CDR3 DNA is TGTGCCAGCAGCTTAGACACTTATCCGGGCGCAGTTGATGGCTACACCTTC. Its translation is CASSLDTYPGAVDGYTF.

The chain is built from TRBV12-3 or TRBV12-4 and TRBJ1-2; 7 bases line up with TRBD1. Trimming took 3 bases from V and 2 from J; bases not matched to a gene: 3. This CDR3 is built from 14 residues. CDR3 DNA: TGTGCCAGCAGTTTGAGAGGGGGCAACTATGGCTACACCTTC. Encoded protein: CASSLRGGNYGYTF.

Only a few counts were recorded for this clonotype. The chain carries TRBV6-2 or TRBV6-3 and TRBJ2-7; either TRBD1 or TRBD2 may supply D (6 bases each). Germline V CDR1 and CDR2: MNHEY, SVGEGT. The CDR3 is 13 amino acids. Between the trimmed V and J ends, which lost 5 bases and 5 bases, there was a span of 13 bases. CDR3 bases: TGTGCCAGCAGTCCCGGGGGCCGCAACGAGCAGTACTTC. Its translation: CASSPGGRNEQYF.

This clonotype was observed a few times. The rearrangement links TRBV3-1 to TRBJ2-3; unclear D gene. The CDR3 loop spans 12 amino acids. V lost 4 bases and J lost 8, with 10 bases in between. Germline assignment: CDR1 LGHDT and CDR2 YNNKEL (reference sequence). CDR3: CASSRGESTQYF. The DNA for the CDR3 is TGTGCCAGCAGCCGAGGAGAGAGTACGCAGTATTTT.

CDR3 DNA: TGTGCCACCAGCCCCCGGCCTCTCTATGGCTACACCTTC. It translates to CATSPRPLYGYTF. J is TRBJ1-2 and V is TRBV15; D not certain. V lost 5 bases, J lost 4 bases, and 11 bases lay in between. Germline-derived CDR1 and CDR2 are LNHNV and YYDKDF (reference sequence). The CDR3 sequence is 13 residues long.

This clonotype was counted between two and nine times. This chain joins TRBV7-3 and TRBJ2-6; D is perhaps TRBD2 (5 bases). CDR1 is SGHTA and CDR2 is FQGTGA in the germline V gene. This CDR3 has 14 residues. Trimming cost V 3 bases and J 2 bases, with 5 bases left between them. The DNA of the CDR3 is TGTGCCAGCAGCTTCGGGGCTGGGGCCAACGTCCTGACTTTC. This encodes CASSFGAGANVLTF.

This clonotype was recorded a few times. This chain's CDR3 is CASSRHRETEAFF. The DNA of the CDR3 is TGCGCCAGCAGCCGTCACAGAGAAACTGAAGCTTTCTTT. The rearrangement uses TRBV4-3 and TRBJ1-1; D not resolved. This CDR3 contains 13 residues. V was shortened by 4 bases and J by 5 bases, with 11 bases between the two germline ends. The germline V gene has CDR1 LGHNA and CDR2 YSLEER.

This clonotype has a handful of counts. The chain links TRBV4-3 to TRBJ2-1; no clear D gene. V dropped 2 bases and J dropped 8 bases, with 13 bases sitting between them. Looked up from germline, CDR1 is LGHNA and CDR2 is YSLEER. This CDR3 has 14 amino acids. CDR3 bases: TGCGCCAGCAGCCAATTGGCAGGAAGGGATGAGCAGTTCTTC. Translated: CASSQLAGRDEQFF.

This clonotype came up a few times. This chain joins TRBV18 and TRBJ1-2, with TRBD1 as a possible D gene (5 bases). Trimming removed 3 bases from V and 2 bases from J, with 13 bases in between. The germline V gene has CDR1 KGHSH and CDR2 LQKENI. The CDR3 is 15 amino acids. CDR3 in amino acids: CASSPQNRRNYGYTF. For the CDR3, the DNA is TGTGCCAGCTCACCCCAGAACAGGAGGAACTATGGCTACACCTTC.

The V gene is TRBV4-2, the J gene TRBJ2-1, with a tentative D call TRBD2 (6 bases). The CDR3 spans 15 residues. The V and J ends lost 4 bases and 5 bases respectively, with 15 bases between them. Germline V gene sequence: CDR1 LGHNA, CDR2 YNFKEQ. The CDR3 DNA reads TGTGCCAGCAGCCCCCATACGGGGGAGGACAATGAGCAGTTCTTC. Its protein is CASSPHTGEDNEQFF.

For this clonotype: Its ends do not fully match the called genes, so a read error is possible. The J gene is TRBJ1-4, the V gene TRBV7-2, with D tentatively TRBD1 (6 bases). The CDR3 is 14 amino acids. Per the germline V gene, CDR1 is SGHTA and CDR2 is FQGNSA. CDR3 residues: CSSRVGGRGEKLFF. The CDR3 region has the DNA TGTTCCAGCAGAGTCGGGGGGCGAGGCGAAAAACTGTTTTTT.

This clonotype was detected a few times. The rearrangement joins TRBV2 to TRBJ1-1; possibly TRBD1 for D (5 bases). The germline V and J ends were trimmed by 4 bases and 3 bases, with 18 bases remaining between them. Germline loops: CDR1 SNHLY, CDR2 FYNNEI. This CDR3 is 16 amino acids long. CDR3 in amino acids: CASSGGTGKSDTEAFF. The DNA for the CDR3 is TGTGCCAGCAGTGGGGGGACGGGCAAGTCGGACACTGAAGCTTTCTTT.

This clonotype was detected once. V gene TRBV20-1 combines with J gene TRBJ1-4; D remains ambiguous. This CDR3 contains 14 residues. In germline, CDR1 is DFQATT, CDR2 SNEGSKA (reference sequence). Trimming took off 0 bases at V and 4 bases at J, with 9 bases between the two ends. CDR3 region: CSARDPLRNEKLFF. The CDR3 DNA reads as TGCAGTGCTAGAGATCCCCTGCGTAATGAAAAACTGTTTTTT.

The rearrangement joins TRBV29-1 to TRBJ2-1; unclear D gene. Trimming took off 4 bases at V and 4 bases at J, with 11 bases between the two ends. CDR1 is SQVTM, CDR2 ANQGSEA, per germline. This CDR3 has 13 amino acids. CDR3 region: CSVGPHPYNEQFF. CDR3 DNA sequence: TGCAGCGTTGGACCGCACCCATACAATGAGCAGTTCTTC.